Given below is one T cell receptor (beta chain) in context. This entry comes from a study of blood T cell repertoires in COVID-19. Study-wide background: Acute and convalescent COVID-19 specimens originated in the United States, Italy and Spain. The analysed material was cDNA or gDNA that came from T cells, B-cell-depleted T cells, or PBMCs.

This CDR3 is built from 18 residues. Original methodology: Amplification of reference gene primers was used by the study to estimate nucleated cell counts. The method was immunoSEQ multiplex PCR; TCRdb's version includes in-frame clones alone and lacks a portion of them. V, J and clone size are those of that table, while D and trimming were read from the DNA. The data contain about 250,000 clones, about four fifths of them singletons. Recruited during active infection, patients (from Seattle) were subsequently followed longitudinally. Sequencing input: peripheral blood. This TCR derives from a person aged 70 to 80 with COVID-19, enrolled during active disease. The gene calls are TRBV21-1 and TRBJ1-6; the table's D gene call, TRBD1, was not cross checked with the DNA. TRBV21-1 is reported as a pseudogene. DNA of the CDR3: TGTGCCAGCAGCAAAGGGGGGCCGGAGACAGGGGTTAATTCACCCCTCCACTTT. It encodes CASSKGGPETGVNSPLHF.